The 31 T cell receptor beta chains below were found in one sample sequenced in a study of control samples from healthy donors and cancer patients. Clones were read by immunoSEQ multiplex PCR, and TCRdb kept only the in-frame ones, dropping some. The sample has around 140,000 clones, roughly 92% seen once. The sequenced sample consisted of blood. These TCRs come from a young man in good health.

The rearrangement joins TRBV7-6 to TRBJ2-1; possibly TRBD2 for D (5 bases). The ends were cut back, 1 base at V and 9 bases at J, with 10 bases in the middle. This CDR3 is 13 amino acids long. The germline V gene has CDR1 SGHVS and CDR2 FNYEAQ. CDR3 coding DNA: TGTGCCAGCAGCTTAGAGGACTGGGGTGAGCAGTTCTTC. Residues: CASSLEDWGEQFF. Full variable domain (missing parts from reference TRBV7-6 and TRBJ2-1): GAGVSQSPRYKVTKRGQDVALRCDPISGHVSLYWYRQALGQGPEFLTYFNYEAQQDKSGLPNDRFSAERPEGSISTLTIQRTEQRDSAMYRCASSLEDWGEQFFGPGTRLTVL.

This chain uses TRBV27 with TRBJ2-2; D is ambiguous. The V end lost 6 bases, the J end lost 1 base, and 9 bases lay between the germline ends. CDR1 is MNHEY, CDR2 SMNVEV, per germline (reference sequence). CDR3 length: 14 amino acids. The CDR3 DNA follows: TGTGCCAGCAGGGGAAGAGGGAACACCGGGGAGCTGTTTTTT. Translated: CASRGRGNTGELFF.

The rearrangement links TRBV6-1 to TRBJ1-4; 7 bases map to TRBD1. CDR1 is MNHNS, CDR2 SASEGT, per germline. Trimming removed 1 base from V and 8 bases from J; junction bases left unmatched: 1. The CDR3 loop spans 13 amino acids. The CDR3 here is CASSEDRGEKLFF. The CDR3 DNA reads TGTGCCAGCAGTGAAGACAGGGGCGAAAAACTGTTTTTT.

This chain uses TRBV18 with TRBJ1-6; D uncertain. Trimming stripped 2 bases from V and 8 bases from J, with 7 bases between. Germline loops: CDR1 KGHSH, CDR2 LQKENI. The CDR3 runs 13 residues. The CDR3 here is CASSPEAYSPLHF. Here the CDR3 DNA reads TGTGCCAGCTCACCAGAGGCGTATTCACCCCTCCACTTT.

This chain uses TRBV11-2 with TRBJ1-1; perhaps TRBD1 as D (5 bases). This CDR3 region has 14 residues. Germline values: CDR1 SGHAT, CDR2 FQNNGV. The V gene lost 0 bases and the J gene lost 3 bases, with 8 bases spanning the gap. The CDR3 is CASSLDPGHTEAFF. The CDR3 DNA is TGTGCCAGCAGCTTAGATCCGGGGCACACTGAAGCTTTCTTT.

The genes are TRBV5-6 and TRBJ1-1; D gene unclear. Germline V CDR1 and CDR2: SGHDT, YYEEEE. V was trimmed by 4 bases and J by 4 bases, leaving 8 bases between them. There are 12 residues in the CDR3. The CDR3 region has the DNA TGTGCCAGCAGCGGATGGGGCACTGAAGCTTTCTTT. Its protein product is CASSGWGTEAFF.

The chain employs TRBV2 and TRBJ2-5; D tentatively fits TRBD1 or TRBD2 (5 bases each). This CDR3 comprises 11 residues. CDR1 and CDR2 from the germline V gene are SNHLY and FYNNEI. With 8 bases removed from V and 3 bases from J, the gap between germline ends came to 7 bases. The CDR3 DNA follows: TGTGCCAGCGGGACGGAAGAGACCCAGTACTTC. Protein product: CASGTEETQYF.

This clone was counted once. The rearrangement links TRBV14 to TRBJ2-1, with 12 bases that match TRBD2. In germline, CDR1 is SGHDN, CDR2 FVKESK. The CDR3 extends over 21 amino acids. Unmatched junction bases numbered 19, after V lost 4 bases and J lost 3 bases. This chain's CDR3 is CASSLGQLLFLAGGIYNEQFF. Here the CDR3 DNA reads TGTGCCAGCAGCCTAGGGCAGCTTCTATTTCTAGCGGGGGGGATCTACAATGAGCAGTTCTTC. Combining the CDR3 with reference TRBV14 and TRBJ2-1 gives the whole variable domain EAGVTQFPSHSVIEKGQTVTLRCDPISGHDNLYWYRRVMGKEIKFLLHFVKESKQDESGMPNNRFLAERTGGTYSTLKVQPAELEDSGVYFCASSLGQLLFLAGGIYNEQFFGPGTRLTVL.

This chain links TRBV6-6 with TRBJ2-7, with D possibly TRBD1 on 6 matching bases. Trimming pared 2 bases from V and 0 bases from J, leaving 8 bases between. Germline loops: CDR1 MNHNY, CDR2 SVGAGI (reference sequence). The CDR3 loop spans 14 amino acids. CDR3 sequence: CASSYLQGSYEQYF. The CDR3 DNA follows: TGTGCCAGCAGTTACCTACAGGGCTCCTACGAGCAGTACTTC.

V and J are TRBV18 and TRBJ2-1, with D maybe TRBD2 (6 bases). With 3 bases removed from V and 7 bases from J, the gap between germline ends came to 10 bases. The CDR3 spans 13 residues. Germline V gene lookup returns CDR1 KGHSH and CDR2 LQKENI. CDR3 coding DNA: TGTGCCAGCTCACCGTCTAGCGTTAATGAGCAGTTCTTC. As protein: CASSPSSVNEQFF.

The chain uses TRBV27 and TRBJ1-1; D gene ambiguous. The CDR3 spans 13 residues. Germline CDR1 reads MNHEY; CDR2 reads SMNVEV (reference sequence). V lost 7 bases and J 0 bases, leaving 9 bases between the germline ends. The CDR3 DNA is TGTGCCAGCAAGGCGGGTATGAACACTGAAGCTTTCTTT. Its protein is CASKAGMNTEAFF.

This clone was detected a few times. The chain joins TRBV5-4 to TRBJ1-2; D is possibly TRBD1 (5 bases). CDR1 and CDR2 (germline): SGHNT, YYREEE (reference sequence). This CDR3 comprises 13 residues. Between the trimmed V and J ends, which lost 4 bases and 8 bases, there was a span of 15 bases. CDR3 sequence reads: CASSPGTRSGYTF. The CDR3 DNA reads TGTGCCAGCAGCCCGGGGACCCGGAGCGGCTACACCTTC.

The CDR3 bases are TGCGCCAGCAGCTTGGCCGCGACGGCAACTAATGAAAAACTGTTTTTT. Its protein product is CASSLAATATNEKLFF. The chain recombines TRBV5-1 with TRBJ1-4; D not certain. The CDR3 loop spans 16 amino acids. V was pared by 0 bases and J by 0 bases, with 9 bases between. CDR1 and CDR2 (germline): SGHRS, YFSETQ.

This rearrangement joins TRBV30 to TRBJ2-3; 8 positions match TRBD2. CDR1 and CDR2 (germline): GTSNPN, SVGIG (reference sequence). The CDR3 runs to 15 residues. V was pared by 2 bases and J by 1 base, with 5 bases of the junction left unmatched. The CDR3 DNA follows: TGTGCCTGGAGTAGAGCGGGGGCGGGCACAGATACGCAGTATTTT. Amino acids: CAWSRAGAGTDTQYF.

This chain links TRBV9 with TRBJ2-7; D not certain. Germline values: CDR1 SGDLS, CDR2 YYNGEE. The length of the CDR3 is 12 residues. V dropped 4 bases and J dropped 5 bases, with 10 bases sitting between them. In nucleotides, the CDR3 is TGTGCCAGCAGCTCCCGTGGCCACGAGCAGTACTTC. Residues: CASSSRGHEQYF.

The chain has TRBV7-9 and TRBJ2-7; a possible D gene is TRBD1 (5 bases). The CDR3 has 16 amino acids. Germline CDR1 and CDR2: SEHNR and FQNEAQ (reference sequence). This chain's CDR3 is CAGSGSEGPTAYEQYF. The CDR3 bases are TGTGCAGGGTCAGGGTCGGAAGGCCCAACCGCCTACGAGCAGTACTTC.

This rearrangement joins TRBV3-1 (or the pseudogene TRBV3-2) to TRBJ2-2, with 7 bases matching TRBD1. This CDR3 region has 15 residues. Germline values: CDR1 LGHDT, CDR2 YNNKEL (reference sequence). Germline trimming cut 3 bases from V and 2 bases from J; bases unmatched to any gene: 3. This CDR3 reads CASSHGTANTGELFF. The CDR3, as DNA: TGTGCCAGCAGCCACGGGACAGCTAACACCGGGGAGCTGTTTTTT.

This chain uses TRBV19 with TRBJ1-3, with TRBD1 identical over 8 bases. The CDR3 extends over 16 amino acids. Trimming took 7 bases from V and 4 from J; bases not matched to a gene: 12. Germline V CDR1 and CDR2: LNHDA, SQIVND (reference sequence). The CDR3 DNA reads as TGTGCCAGTATCCGGCGGGGGACAGGATCGGGAAACACCATATATTTT. It encodes CASIRRGTGSGNTIYF. The variable domain in full, with the rest retrieved from reference TRBV19 and TRBJ1-3, is DGGITQSPKYLFRKEGQNVTLSCEQNLNHDAMYWYRQDPGQGLRLIYYSQIVNDFQKGDIAEGYSVSREKKESFPLTVTSAQKNPTAFYLCASIRRGTGSGNTIYFGEGSWLTVV.

V gene TRBV14 combines with J gene TRBJ1-2; no clear D. V lost 0 bases and J lost 6, with 17 bases in between. Germline CDR1 SGHDN, CDR2 FVKESK. The length of the CDR3 is 16 residues. CDR3 residues: CASSQDWSGKVDGYTF. The CDR3 DNA reads as TGTGCCAGCAGCCAAGACTGGTCGGGGAAAGTGGATGGCTACACCTTC.

The chain combines TRBV19 with TRBJ1-4; D not resolved. The germline V gene encodes CDR1 LNHDA and CDR2 SQIVND (reference sequence). The germline V and J ends were trimmed by 5 bases and 8 bases, with 12 bases remaining between them. This CDR3 contains 13 residues. The CDR3 bases are TGTGCCAGTAGTCCCTACGCAACCGAAAAACTGTTTTTT. Its protein is CASSPYATEKLFF.

The chain joins TRBV5-5 to TRBJ2-4, with D hard to call. The CDR3 is 13 amino acids. Germline-derived CDR1 and CDR2 are SGHKS and YYEKEE (reference sequence). V was trimmed by 7 bases and J by 0 bases, leaving 8 bases between them. As DNA, the CDR3 is TGTGCCAGCGGGCCGATAGCCAAAAACATTCAGTACTTC. It yields the protein CASGPIAKNIQYF.

Turning to this clone: This specimen includes other DNA sequences encoding the same CDR3. This chain connects TRBV19 to TRBJ1-2; tentatively, D is TRBD1 (5 bases). Trimming shortened V by 3 bases and J by 3 bases, and 11 bases separated the two germline ends. In germline, CDR1 is LNHDA, CDR2 SQIVND (reference sequence). The CDR3 length is 14 residues. The chain's CDR3 is CASSISGVDYGYTF. As DNA, the CDR3 is TGTGCCAGTAGTATTTCGGGGGTTGACTATGGCTACACCTTC. Variable domain in full (rest from reference TRBV19 and TRBJ1-2): DGGITQSPKYLFRKEGQNVTLSCEQNLNHDAMYWYRQDPGQGLRLIYYSQIVNDFQKGDIAEGYSVSREKKESFPLTVTSAQKNPTAFYLCASSISGVDYGYTFGSGTRLTVV.

This chain links TRBV5-1 with TRBJ2-3, with TRBD2 matching over 8 bases. V shed 7 bases and J 4 bases; nucleotides not matched to a gene: 11. This CDR3 is built from 15 residues. The germline V gene has CDR1 SGHRS and CDR2 YFSETQ. The CDR3 protein is CASSISGGAADTQYF. The CDR3 DNA is TGCGCCAGCTCGATCAGCGGGGGCGCGGCAGATACGCAGTATTTT.

The rearrangement links TRBV7-9 to TRBJ2-7; 10 nucleotides agree with TRBD1. The CDR3 runs to 15 residues. Trimming at V came to 5 bases and at J to 4 bases, leaving 8 bases not matched to a gene. In germline, CDR1 is SEHNR, CDR2 FQNEAQ (reference sequence). In nucleotides, the CDR3 is TGTGCCAGCAGCCCGAGGACAGGGGGAGTTTACGAGCAGTACTTC. This gives the protein CASSPRTGGVYEQYF.

J is TRBJ2-3 and V is TRBV9, with TRBD2 matching over 15 bases. Unmatched junction bases numbered 5, after V lost 0 bases and J lost 3 bases. Germline V CDR1 and CDR2: SGDLS, YYNGEE. The CDR3 is 18 residues long. The CDR3 nucleotides read TGTGCCAGCAGCGTAGCAGGACTAGCGGGGGGGGAGACAGATACGCAGTATTTT. It is translated as CASSVAGLAGGETDTQYF. The full variable domain, its missing parts supplied by reference TRBV9 and TRBJ2-3, is DSGVTQTPKHLITATGQRVTLRCSPRSGDLSVYWYQQSLDQGLQFLIQYYNGEERAKGNILERFSAQQFPDLHSELNLSSLELGDSALYFCASSVAGLAGGETDTQYFGPGTRLTVL.

The genes are TRBV5-5 and TRBJ1-2; D gene uncertain. The germline CDR1 and CDR2 sequences are SGHKS and YYEKEE (reference sequence). CDR3 length: 15 residues. The ends were cut back, 4 bases at V and 2 bases at J, with 15 bases in the middle. CDR3 bases: TGTGCCAGCAGCCGATTTTTGGCAGGAAACTATGGCTACACCTTC. It translates to CASSRFLAGNYGYTF. Variable domain in full (rest from reference TRBV5-5 and TRBJ1-2): DAGVTQSPTHLIKTRGQQVTLRCSPISGHKSVSWYQQVLGQGPQFIFQYYEKEERGRGNFPDRFSARQFPNYSSELNVNALLLGDSALYLCASSRFLAGNYGYTFGSGTRLTVV.

This chain uses TRBV11-2 with TRBJ2-7, with 8 nucleotides matching TRBD1. The CDR3 is 15 amino acids. After removal of 2 bases from V and 4 bases from J, the junction contained 7 bases not matched to a gene. Germline V lookup: CDR1 SGHAT, CDR2 FQNNGV. The CDR3 coding sequence is TGTGCCAGCAGCTTAATGACAGGGGCGTTGTACGAGCAGTACTTC. Translated, it gives CASSLMTGALYEQYF.

CDR3 protein: CASSQDWAGMTYNEQFF. CDR3 nucleotide sequence: TGCGCCAGCAGCCAAGACTGGGCCGGAATGACCTACAATGAGCAGTTCTTC. The chain joins TRBV4-1 to TRBJ2-1; D unclear. This CDR3 is 17 amino acids long. Trimming took off 0 bases at V and 2 bases at J, with 14 bases between the two ends. Germline CDR1 MGHRA, CDR2 YSYEKL.

The genes are TRBV20-1 and TRBJ1-2; D gene ambiguous. This CDR3 spans 11 amino acids. Per germline, CDR1 DFQATT and CDR2 SNEGSKA (reference sequence). V gave up 1 base and J gave up 4 bases, with 4 bases separating them. CDR3 nucleotides: TGCAGTGCTAGAGGCTTCTATGGCTACACCTTC. Its protein is CSARGFYGYTF.

The chain carries TRBV7-2 and TRBJ1-6; possibly TRBD1 for D (6 bases). The germline CDR1 and CDR2 sequences are SGHTA and FQGNSA. V shed 1 base and J shed 13 bases, with 11 bases lying between them. CDR3 length: 13 residues. The CDR3: CASSLEAGVPLHF. As DNA, the CDR3 is TGTGCCAGCAGCTTAGAGGCAGGGGTCCCCCTCCACTTT.

The chain recombines TRBV7-9 with TRBJ2-7; possibly TRBD1 for D (6 bases). The CDR3 length is 13 residues. The V end lost 9 bases, the J end lost 3 bases, and 15 bases lay between the germline ends. Germline CDR1 is SEHNR and CDR2 is FQNEAQ (reference sequence). CDR3 sequence reads: CASNEGQFYEQYF. The CDR3 DNA follows: TGTGCCAGTAACGAAGGACAGTTCTACGAGCAGTACTTC.